The rows below give T cell receptor beta chains drawn from one sample of a study of CD4 T cells in relation to SARS-CoV-2 and coronaviruses. Profiled with immunoSEQ multiplex PCR; TCRdb holds only in-frame clones, not every one. The table lists around 20,000 clones, around 67% of them singletons. Their cognate antigens are unknown. Source material: CD4+ T cells from PBMCs, cultured in vitro. Receptors were obtained from a human donor in good health. Both conserved end residues are part of each CDR3. Fields, in order: CDR3 length, D gene, J gene, clone size, V gene, CDR3 DNA, CDR3 protein. D genes are given only for firm matches. Clone size appears in some rows only: once, few, many, or a class for an expanded clone.

>14|.|TRBJ1-4|.|TRBV30
TGTGCCTGGAGTGTAACAGGCGGGGGGGAAAAACTGTTTTTT
CAWSVTGGGEKLFF
>17|.|TRBJ2-1|.|TRBV6-1
TGTGCCAGCAGTGCCCCAATCGCTACGGGGCCATACAATGAGCAGTTCTTC
CASSAPIATGPYNEQFF
>15|TRBD2|TRBJ2-7|.|TRBV11-2
TGTGCCAGCAGCCAAGGAGGGGCGGGAGCGGGGGAGCAGTACTTC
CASSQGGAGAGEQYF
>15|TRBD2|TRBJ2-7|.|TRBV7-2
TGTGCCAGCAGCACAAAATCCAGGGAGGGCCACGAGCAGTACTTC
CASSTKSREGHEQYF
>12|.|TRBJ1-2|few|TRBV6-2/TRBV6-3
TGTGCCAGCAGTTGGGGTCTGTGGGGCTACACCTTC
CASSWGLWGYTF
>12|.|TRBJ2-4|.|TRBV12-3/TRBV12-4
TGTGCCAGCGGGGTAGCCAAAAACATTCAGTACTTC
CASGVAKNIQYF
>13|.|TRBJ1-1|.|TRBV5-1
TGCGCCAGCAGCTTGTACGGGGACACTGAAGCTTTCTTT
CASSLYGDTEAFF
>13|.|TRBJ1-6|.|TRBV2
TGTGCCAGCAGCGGGGGGAGGGATTCACCCCTCCACTTT
CASSGGRDSPLHF
>14|.|TRBJ2-5|.|TRBV5-1
TGCGCCAGCAGCCAGGGGACTCAACAAGAGACCCAGTACTTC
CASSQGTQQETQYF
>16|.|TRBJ1-6|.|TRBV30
TGTGCCTGGAGCGGCTTAAGGCCAGGTCATAATTCACCCCTCCACTTT
CAWSGLRPGHNSPLHF
>15|TRBD1|TRBJ1-6|few|TRBV7-6
TGTGCCAGCAGCCAAGTAGACAGGGGACATTCACCCCTCCACTTT
CASSQVDRGHSPLHF
>17|TRBD1|TRBJ1-2|.|TRBV28
TGTGCCAGCAGTTCTGGCGGTACAGGGGGCAACGACTATGGCTACACCTTC
CASSSGGTGGNDYGYTF
>9|.|TRBJ2-1|once|TRBV6-4
TGTGCCTGCTTAAATGAGCAGTTCTTC
CACLNEQFF
>14|.|TRBJ1-2|.|TRBV6-5
TGTGCCAGCAGTCCGGGCCTCGTGGAGAAGGGCTACACCTTC
CASSPGLVEKGYTF
>16|TRBD1|TRBJ2-1|.|TRBV18
TGTGCCAGCTCACCACCGGTTGGACAGGGGGACAATGAGCAGTTCTTC
CASSPPVGQGDNEQFF
>14|TRBD2|TRBJ2-2|.|TRBV29-1
TGCAGCGTTGTCACTAGCGGGACCCCCGGGGAGCTGTTTTTT
CSVVTSGTPGELFF
>15|TRBD2|TRBJ2-1|.|TRBV2
TGTGCCAGCACCGAGCTAGCGGGGGGGTACAATGAGCAGTTCTTC
CASTELAGGYNEQFF
>16|TRBD2|TRBJ2-3|.|TRBV7-2
TGTGCCAGCAGCTTCCCCGGGCTAGCGGGGACAGATACGCAGTATTTT
CASSFPGLAGTDTQYF
>11|.|TRBJ2-1|few|TRBV12-3/TRBV12-4
TGTGCCAGCAGACTCGACGCAGAGCAGTTCTTC
CASRLDAEQFF
>16|.|TRBJ2-1|.|TRBV3-1/TRBV3-2
TGTGCCAGCAGCCAAGATCAACGGCGTATCAACAATGAGCAGTTCTTC
CASSQDQRRINNEQFF
>17|TRBD2|TRBJ2-1|.|TRBV3-1/TRBV3-2
TGTGCCAGCAGTCCCTTAGTCTCCGGGAGGGTGTACAATGAGCAGTTCTTC
CASSPLVSGRVYNEQFF
>16|.|TRBJ1-6|.|TRBV6-6
TGTGCCAGCAGTTACTATTTTCCAGGGACCAATTCACCCCTCCACTTT
CASSYYFPGTNSPLHF
>13|.|TRBJ2-7|.|TRBV2
TGTGCCAGCACCACGGACTCAAATTACGAGCAGTACTTC
CASTTDSNYEQYF
>17|TRBD1|TRBJ2-7|once|TRBV19
TGTGCCAGTAGTATGCATCGCGGGACAGGGAAAGGCTACGAGCAGTACTTC
CASSMHRGTGKGYEQYF
>16|.|TRBJ2-7|.|TRBV4-1
TGCGCCAGCAGCCAAGATGATTGGGTTAGGAAGAACGAGCAGTACTTC
CASSQDDWVRKNEQYF
>13|TRBD1|TRBJ2-2|.|TRBV6-2/TRBV6-3
TGTGCCAGCAGTTACCAGGGGGCCGGGGAGCTGTTTTTT
CASSYQGAGELFF
>14|.|TRBJ2-5|.|TRBV7-2
TGTGCCAGCAGCTTCAGGGAGGTTTGGGAGACCCAGTACTTC
CASSFREVWETQYF
>10|.|TRBJ1-1|few|TRBV7-9
TGTGCCATTGGGGGCATTGAAGCTTTCTTT
CAIGGIEAFF
>16|TRBD1|TRBJ1-6|.|TRBV5-1
TGCGCCAGCAGCTTGATGCGACAGGGGTCGAATTCACCCCTCCACTTT
CASSLMRQGSNSPLHF
>12|.|TRBJ1-1|.|TRBV12-3/TRBV12-4
TGTGCCAGCAGTTTGGCTAACACTGAAGCTTTCTTT
CASSLANTEAFF
>16|TRBD2|TRBJ2-3|.|TRBV9
TGTGCCAGCAGCGTAGGCCCTAGCGGGAACGCAGATACGCAGTATTTT
CASSVGPSGNADTQYF